This is a list of T cell receptor beta chains from one sample in a study of blood T cell repertoires in COVID-19. Some clones are missing from TCRdb's copy, which holds only in-frame ones; the method was immunoSEQ multiplex PCR. This table holds about 160,000 clones, over 80% found once. The material sequenced was peripheral blood. All receptors derive from a woman in her 50s with acute or convalescent COVID-19. CDR3s include the opening cysteine and the closing phenylalanine or tryptophan. Clone size is stated in some rows and not others, as once, few, many or a class when expanded.

>TRBJ1-1|.|TRBV28
CASSSGVGNTEAFF
>TRBJ1-6|.|TRBV20-1
CSASQGDNSPLHF
>TRBJ2-3|.|TRBV5-1
CASSLTGTPFESTDTQYF
>TRBJ1-1|.|TRBV18
CASSPRTGGWNTEAFF
>TRBJ1-2|.|TRBV24-1
CATSDKTTGSYGYTF
>TRBJ2-3|.|TRBV12-3/TRBV12-4
CASSFRGDTQYF
>TRBJ2-7|.|TRBV29-1
CSVGAWVGEQYF
>TRBJ1-3|.|TRBV5-4
CASSVRHGSSGNTIYF
>TRBJ2-1|.|TRBV19
CASSIGQGLRSSYNEQFF
>TRBJ2-7|.|TRBV2
CASSEFAGVTNPTYEQYF
>TRBJ1-5|.|TRBV19
CASSINRDSNQPQHF
>TRBJ1-4|.|TRBV4-1
CASAGGGNEKLFF
>TRBJ1-5|.|TRBV10-2
CASKQGGNQPQHF
>TRBJ2-7|.|TRBV5-6
CASRTQGGYEQYF
>TRBJ1-2|.|TRBV5-5
CASSLPGGYGYTF
>TRBJ2-1|.|TRBV5-1
CASSAKQGEQFF
>TRBJ1-2|.|TRBV10-3
CAISESTGWGYTF
>TRBJ1-1|.|TRBV9
CASSTLDGGNTEAFF
>TRBJ2-1|.|TRBV5-1
CASSLAGATYNEQFF
>TRBJ2-2|.|TRBV11-2
CASSLVDTGELFF
>TRBJ2-2|.|TRBV12-3/TRBV12-4
CASSTNTGELFF
>TRBJ1-5|.|TRBV5-6
CASSFRDRVTQPQHF
>TRBJ1-1|.|TRBV3-1/TRBV3-2
CASKDSSGSTEAFF
>TRBJ1-1|.|TRBV19
CASSIRQSEAFF
>TRBJ1-2|.|TRBV2
CASSEASRTGSGYTF
>TRBJ2-3|.|TRBV10-1
CASSESSTSGGRADTQYF
>TRBJ1-1|few|TRBV24-1
CATSDPGEGSEAFF
>TRBJ1-3|few|TRBV19
CASSILWDFGKGNTIYF
>TRBJ1-2|.|TRBV27
CASTRLGNNYGYTF
>TRBJ2-3|.|TRBV20-1
CRGGRDDTQYF
>TRBJ1-6|.|TRBV7-9
CASSLGDRVDSPLHF
>TRBJ1-3|few|TRBV28
CASSSTGLHESGNTIYF
>TRBJ2-3|once|TRBV4-1
CASSPYSFGGGATDTQYF
>TRBJ2-7|.|TRBV7-6
CASSRLRDRVYEQYF
>TRBJ1-6|once|TRBV6-2/TRBV6-3
CASSYRTDYNSPLHF
>TRBJ2-6|.|TRBV28
CVGGLGLTGANVLTF
>TRBJ1-1|.|TRBV14
CASSPMRESKNTEAFF
>TRBJ2-5|once|TRBV24-1
CATQGIGETQYF
>TRBJ1-5|.|TRBV30
CAWSVGGHQPQHF
>TRBJ2-7|.|TRBV19
CASSRGTYEQYF
>TRBJ2-5|.|TRBV9
CASSVASGRVGETQYF
>TRBJ1-5|.|TRBV15
CATSSMGAGQPQHF
>TRBJ2-5|.|TRBV24-1
CATSDSGTGGGRETQYF
>TRBJ2-1|.|TRBV30
CAWIAGVRNEQFF
>TRBJ2-5|.|TRBV2
CASSGGGTQYF
>TRBJ1-1|once|TRBV4-1
CASSIDTEAFF
>TRBJ2-1|.|TRBV11-2
CASSSLRGRAIDEQFF
>TRBJ2-2|.|TRBV10-3
CAISEGQGRKAGELFF
>TRBJ2-3|.|TRBV15
CATSNPGLAGGDTQYF
>TRBJ2-7|.|TRBV9
CASSVAGTVYEQYF
>TRBJ1-1|.|TRBV7-2
CASSFWTGFLGNTEAFF
>TRBJ1-2|.|TRBV6-1
CASSGGKGGSLRYGYTF
>TRBJ2-7|.|TRBV4-1
CASSHSVAGATYEQYF
>TRBJ2-1|.|TRBV5-1
CASSLERGEQFF
>TRBJ1-3|.|TRBV29-1
CSVEEIGGTSMDGNTIYF